Presented here are 32 T cell receptor beta chains from one specimen sequenced in a study of beta chain features in type 1 diabetes. Isolated RNA was reverse transcribed in full, so expressed TCRB transcripts were sequenced. TCRdb's copy holds only in-frame clones and misses some; the assay was immunoSEQ multiplex PCR. The data hold under 450,000 clones, with approximately 15% observed a single time. Sequencing used naive CD4+ T cells from blood. The origin of the receptors is a man younger than 40 in good health.

This clone appeared a few times. The chain couples TRBV23-1 to TRBJ2-7; a weak D match, TRBD1 (6 bases). TRBV23-1 is recorded as an ORF, its role being uncertain. V was trimmed by 0 bases and J by 0 bases, leaving 12 bases between them. The CDR3 consists of 16 residues. In DNA, the CDR3 is TGCGCCAGCAGTCAATCGGCGGTAGGGGGCTCCTACGAGCAGTACGTC. This translates into CASSQSAVGGSYEQYV.

The sample holds a few counts of this clone. The chain couples TRBV25-1 to TRBJ1-4, with 8 bases matching TRBD1. V was clipped by 5 bases and J by 8 bases; unmatched bases: 4. CDR3 length: 13 amino acids. Per the germline V gene, CDR1 is MGHDK and CDR2 is SYGVNS. The CDR3 here is CASSIRTGEKLFF. The DNA of the CDR3 is TGTGCCAGCAGTATCCGGACAGGGGAAAAACTGTTTTTT.

CDR3 DNA sequence: TGTGCCAGCAGTCTAGCGGGGGCCCTCTACAATGAGCAGTTCTTC. It translates to CASSLAGALYNEQFF. The chain employs TRBV7-2 and TRBJ2-1; 10 positions agree with TRBD2. The CDR3 sequence is 15 residues long. Germline lookup yields CDR1 SGHTA and CDR2 FQGNSA. V lost 6 bases to trimming and J lost 3 bases; unmatched junction nucleotides: 5.

The V call is TRBV27, the J call TRBJ1-1; 7 bases are a match to TRBD1. Germline V lookup: CDR1 MNHEY, CDR2 SMNVEV (reference sequence). This CDR3 has 15 residues. V shed 0 bases and J 11 bases; nucleotides not matched to a gene: 12. The DNA for the CDR3 is TGTGCCAGCAGTTTATCACAGGGGTTGGATGTCAGGGCTTTCTTT. It specifies CASSLSQGLDVRAFF.

This clone was counted only a few times. The rearrangement links TRBV10-3 to TRBJ1-1, with D perhaps matching TRBD1 (6 bases). V shed 3 bases and J shed 7 bases, with 9 bases lying between them. CDR1 ENHRY and CDR2 SYGVKD come from the germline V gene. The CDR3 sequence is 12 residues long. The CDR3 loop is CAISDLRGEAFF. The CDR3 DNA sequence: TGTGCCATCAGTGATCTCAGGGGTGAAGCTTTCTTT.

The chain combines TRBV5-4 with TRBJ2-1, with D possibly being TRBD2 (6 bases). The CDR3 runs to 17 residues. CDR1 is SGHNT, CDR2 YYREEE, per germline (reference sequence). V was clipped by 4 bases and J by 5 bases, with 22 bases between them. The DNA of the CDR3 is TGTGCCAGCAGCAAGCCACTAGGAGCGGGCACGAACAATGAGCAGTTCTTC. It yields the protein CASSKPLGAGTNNEQFF.

This clone came up a few times. The gene calls are TRBV7-9 and TRBJ2-7; D unclear. Deletions cut 0 bases from V and 6 bases from J, with 6 bases between. The CDR3 has 12 amino acids. The germline CDR1 and CDR2 sequences are SEHNR and FQNEAQ (reference sequence). CDR3 DNA: TGTGCCAGCAGCTTAGCCCTCGGCGAGCAGTACTTC. This translates into CASSLALGEQYF.

The DNA for the CDR3 is TGTGCCAGCAGCCGACAGGGTAGACAGTACTTC. This translates into CASSRQGRQYF. The chain links TRBV13 to TRBJ2-7, with 7 bases identical to TRBD1. The CDR3 consists of 11 residues. CDR1 PRHDT and CDR2 FYEKMQ come from the germline V gene (reference sequence). J gave up 10 bases and V 5 bases, and 5 bases lay outside the gene matches. The whole variable domain, filled in from reference TRBV13 and TRBJ2-7, reads AAGVIQSPRHLIKEKRETATLKCYPIPRHDTVYWYQQGPGQDPQFLISFYEKMQSDKGSIPDRFSAQQFSDYHSELNMSSLELGDSALYFCASSRQGRQYFGPGTRLTVT.

The J gene is TRBJ2-7, the V gene TRBV18; TRBD1 matches at 8 bases. V dropped 4 bases and J dropped 0; count of bases not matched to a gene: 5. The CDR3 is 15 residues long. The germline gives CDR1 KGHSH, CDR2 LQKENI. Here the CDR3 reads CASSLGQGPSYEQYV. CDR3 nucleotides: TGTGCCAGCTCACTCGGACAGGGCCCCTCCTACGAGCAGTACGTC.

The chain carries TRBV13 and TRBJ1-3, with a weak D call TRBD1 (5 bases). The V end was cut by 2 bases, the J end by 3 bases, with 20 bases between. The CDR3 runs 18 residues. Germline values: CDR1 PRHDT, CDR2 FYEKMQ (reference sequence). CDR3 in amino acids: CASSLRGPGRSDGNTIYF. The CDR3, as DNA: TGTGCCAGCAGCTTAAGGGGCCCGGGACGGAGTGATGGAAACACCATATATTTT.

In its sample, this clone was seen a few times. The chain couples TRBV4-3 to TRBJ2-5, with 8 bases fitting TRBD1. The assigned J gene may be wrong: the sequence end matches TRBJ2-7 better. Germline V gives CDR1 LGHNA, CDR2 YSLEER. The CDR3 is made up of 15 amino acids. In DNA, the CDR3 is TGCGCCAGCAGCCAAGCTCCAGGGGGCGGTTACGAGCAGTACTTC. Translation: CASSQAPGGGYEQYF.

This chain joins TRBV7-2 and TRBJ1-3; D unclear. V gave up 4 bases and J gave up 4 bases, with 2 bases separating them. CDR1 and CDR2 from the germline V gene are SGHTA and FQGNSA. The CDR3 is 11 amino acids. This chain's CDR3 is CASSSGNTIYF. The CDR3 nucleotides read TGTGCCAGCAGCTCCGGAAACACCATATATTTT.

This clone was seen ten or more times. The chain recombines TRBV10-3 with TRBJ2-5; 7 nucleotides line up with TRBD2. Trimming removed 8 bases from V and 5 bases from J; junction bases left unmatched: 8. CDR1 is ENHRY and CDR2 is SYGVKD in the germline V gene. The CDR3 loop spans 13 amino acids. CDR3 in DNA: TGTGCCATCGGCGGGAGCAGTCAGGAGACCCAGTACTTC. Protein sequence: CAIGGSSQETQYF.

This clone has more than one count but fewer than ten. The V call is TRBV9, the J call TRBJ1-1; D might be TRBD1 (6 bases). Germline V gene sequence: CDR1 SGDLS, CDR2 YYNGEE. Between the trimmed V and J ends, which lost 6 bases and 1 base, there was a span of 16 bases. The CDR3 length is 15 residues. The CDR3 here is CASTRGGAANTEAFF. In DNA, the CDR3 is TGTGCCAGCACCCGAGGGGGGGCGGCGAACACTGAAGCTTTCTTT.

The chain is built from TRBV12-5 and TRBJ2-5; D call uncertain. The CDR3 runs 14 residues. Germline assignment: CDR1 LGHNT and CDR2 FRNRAP. V gave up 1 base and J gave up 5 bases, with 11 bases separating them. The CDR3 nucleotides are TGTGCTAGTGGTTTGGATAGCCTTTTTGAGACCCAGTACTTC. This translates into CASGLDSLFETQYF.

The J gene is TRBJ1-2, the V gene TRBV11-2, with D unresolved. The germline gives CDR1 SGHAT, CDR2 FQNNGV. Deletions cut 2 bases from V and 1 base from J, with 11 bases between. The CDR3 has 15 residues. CDR3 loop: CASSLNGRVNYGYTF. The DNA of the CDR3 is TGTGCCAGCAGCTTAAATGGGAGGGTTAACTATGGCTACACCTTC.

The chain combines TRBV9 with TRBJ1-6; 8 nucleotides match TRBD1. Unmatched junction bases numbered 0, after V lost 0 bases and J lost 4 bases. CDR3 size: 15 residues. The germline V gene has CDR1 SGDLS and CDR2 YYNGEE. The CDR3 region has the DNA TGTGCCAGCAGCGTAGGGGACAGGTATAATTCACCCCTCCACTTT. Translated: CASSVGDRYNSPLHF.

This chain connects TRBV10-3 to TRBJ1-1; weak D call: TRBD1 (6 bases). V gave up 7 bases and J gave up 0 bases, with 9 bases separating them. Germline CDR1 ENHRY, CDR2 SYGVKD. The CDR3 loop spans 13 amino acids. CDR3 sequence (DNA): TGTGCCATCACGGGACACCTGAACACTGAAGCTTTCTTT. Translation gives CAITGHLNTEAFF.

In its sample, this clone was seen a few times. The chain couples TRBV27 to TRBJ2-2; unclear D gene. V lost 6 bases to trimming and J lost 6 bases, with 8 bases between them. CDR3 length: 12 amino acids. Germline loops: CDR1 MNHEY, CDR2 SMNVEV (reference sequence). The CDR3: CASSPRSGELFF. CDR3 nucleotides: TGTGCCAGCAGCCCACGGTCCGGGGAGCTGTTTTTT.

The chain has TRBV2 and TRBJ1-2, with TRBD1 identical over 8 bases. The CDR3 length is 15 residues. Trimming removed 3 bases from V and 6 bases from J; junction bases left unmatched: 9. CDR1 and CDR2 from the germline V gene are SNHLY and FYNNEI. CDR3 amino acids: CASSDPQGAGHGYTF. The CDR3 DNA reads as TGTGCCAGCAGTGATCCGCAGGGGGCTGGTCATGGCTACACCTTC.

The chain uses TRBV4-1 and TRBJ1-5; the D is unclear. Germline V gene lookup returns CDR1 MGHRA and CDR2 YSYEKL. Trimming left V 1 base short and J 7 bases short, with 14 bases between. CDR3 size: 15 residues. CDR3 DNA: TGCGCCAGCAGCCAAGTTTTAGGGATCCCGCAGCCCCAGCATTTT. This codes for CASSQVLGIPQPQHF.

This clone was picked up a small number of times. This sequence joins TRBV29-1 and TRBJ2-1, with 12 positions matching TRBD1. The CDR3 consists of 15 residues. Germline CDR1 is SQVTM and CDR2 is ANQGSEA. V gave up 4 bases and J gave up 10 bases; unmatched junction bases: 11. CDR3 residues: CSVGYYGTGGLEQFF. As DNA, the CDR3 is TGCAGCGTTGGCTATTACGGGACAGGGGGCCTGGAGCAGTTCTTC.

The V call is TRBV4-1, the J call TRBJ2-7, with 7 nucleotides matching TRBD1. The CDR3 sequence is 15 residues long. Looked up from germline, CDR1 is MGHRA and CDR2 is YSYEKL. V trimming: 0 bases; J trimming: 7 bases; junction bases outside the gene matches: 9. CDR3 in amino acids: CASSQDPDRAREQYF. In DNA, the CDR3 is TGCGCCAGCAGCCAAGACCCCGACAGGGCGCGGGAGCAGTACTTC.

The V call is TRBV30, the J call TRBJ2-2; tentative D call: TRBD2 (6 bases). CDR1 and CDR2 (germline): GTSNPN, SVGIG (reference sequence). Trimming took off 3 bases at V and 3 bases at J, with 14 bases between the two ends. The CDR3 spans 15 residues. CDR3 region: CAWRWDGRYTGELFF. The DNA of the CDR3 is TGTGCCTGGAGGTGGGACGGGAGATACACCGGGGAGCTGTTTTTT.

This clone showed up just a few times. CDR3 region: CASSLGTVYNEQFF. The CDR3 DNA sequence: TGTGCCAGCAGCTTAGGGACAGTCTACAATGAGCAGTTCTTC. V usage is TRBV7-2 and J usage is TRBJ2-1; D is possibly TRBD1 (6 bases). V shed 1 base and J shed 3 bases, with 7 bases lying between them. The CDR3 runs 14 residues. Germline V gives CDR1 SGHTA, CDR2 FQGNSA.

About this clone itself: The sample carries other DNA sequences with the same CDR3. The CDR3 DNA reads TGTGCCAGCTCGCTCCAAGAGACCCAGTACTTC. Its protein product is CASSLQETQYF. The chain joins TRBV18 to TRBJ2-5, with D hard to call. CDR3 length equals 11 residues. Trimming took 6 bases from V and 1 from J, leaving 3 bases between them. The germline V gene encodes CDR1 KGHSH and CDR2 LQKENI.

This clone has a handful of counts. The chain joins TRBV7-2 to TRBJ2-1; 11 nucleotides match TRBD1. CDR1 and CDR2 (germline): SGHTA, FQGNSA. CDR3 size: 14 residues. Trimming cost V 5 bases and J 7 bases; bases outside gene matches: 4. The chain's CDR3 is CASSPGTGGNEQFF. CDR3 nucleotides: TGTGCCAGCAGCCCAGGGACAGGGGGGAATGAGCAGTTCTTC.

This clone has only a few counts. The chain employs TRBV25-1 and TRBJ2-2; D might be TRBD1 (6 bases). This CDR3 has 15 amino acids. Germline V gene data show CDR1 as MGHDK and CDR2 as SYGVNS. V was trimmed by 4 bases and J by 3 bases, leaving 12 bases between them. The chain's CDR3 is CASSGQDWYTGELFF. Written as DNA, the CDR3 is TGTGCCAGCAGTGGACAGGATTGGTACACCGGGGAGCTGTTTTTT.

This clone was recorded a few times. The chain uses TRBV10-3 and TRBJ2-6; tentatively, D is TRBD2 (6 bases). Germline CDR1 and CDR2: ENHRY and SYGVKD. V was trimmed by 7 bases and J by 2 bases, leaving 12 bases between them. The CDR3 is made up of 15 amino acids. CDR3 bases: TGTGCCATCACCCTGGGGGGTGCTGGGGCCAACGTCCTGACTTTC. The encoded protein is CAITLGGAGANVLTF.

This clone has more than one count but fewer than ten. The chain couples TRBV28 to TRBJ2-3, with D perhaps TRBD2 (6 bases). V lost 3 bases to trimming and J lost 2 bases, with 18 bases between them. Germline CDR1 and CDR2: MDHEN and SYDVKM. The CDR3 is 17 residues long. The CDR3 loop is CASSFSVRLEATDTQYF. Here the CDR3 DNA reads TGTGCCAGCAGTTTTTCTGTTAGACTAGAGGCCACAGATACGCAGTATTTT.

This clone has ten or more counts. The gene calls are TRBV14 and TRBJ2-6; D remains ambiguous. The ends were cut back, 6 bases at V and 0 bases at J, with 3 bases in the middle. CDR1 SGHDN and CDR2 FVKESK come from the germline V gene. CDR3 size: 13 residues. CDR3 amino acids: CASRNSGANVLTF. The CDR3 DNA reads TGTGCCAGCAGGAACTCTGGGGCCAACGTCCTGACTTTC.

There are a few counts of this clone. The gene calls are TRBV14 and TRBJ1-1; no clear D. Germline V gives CDR1 SGHDN, CDR2 FVKESK. The CDR3 runs to 14 residues. Trimming removed 1 base from V and 5 bases from J, with 11 bases in between. CDR3 protein: CASSQVRAATEAFF. The DNA of the CDR3 is TGTGCCAGCAGCCAAGTTAGGGCGGCAACTGAAGCTTTCTTT.